This entry lists 18 T cell receptor beta chains sequenced from one sample in a study of sequential checkpoint blockade in melanoma. Described treatment: randomized to nivolumab then ipilimumab (arm A) or the reverse (arm B). Clones were read by immunoSEQ multiplex PCR, and TCRdb kept only the in-frame ones, dropping some. The sample holds around 2,700 clones; 22% are singletons and the top ten take about a sixth. The input for sequencing was tumor tissue (inferred from file names), taken from a patient given nivolumab and ipilimumab in sequence. Source of these receptors: a human donor with melanoma.

The table lists this clone with a few counts. This chain connects TRBV14 to TRBJ1-4; D gene uncertain. The length of the CDR3 is 12 residues. Trimming shortened V by 5 bases and J by 11 bases, and 12 bases separated the two germline ends. Germline V CDR1 and CDR2: SGHDN, FVKESK. CDR3 sequence reads: CASSYDERKLFF. In nucleotides, the CDR3 is TGTGCCAGCAGCTATGATGAAAGGAAACTGTTTTTT.

This chain uses TRBV11-3 with TRBJ1-3, with D hard to call. This CDR3 region has 18 residues. The germline V and J ends were trimmed by 4 bases and 4 bases, with 23 bases remaining between them. Germline V gene data show CDR1 as SGHNT and CDR2 as YENEEA. CDR3 in DNA: TGTGCCAGCAGCTCCCCCCAGTCTCTCCGGGGAGGAGGAAACACCATATATTTT. It encodes CASSSPQSLRGGGNTIYF.

In its sample, this clone ranks as medium-sized. Compared with germline, one end of the junction differs, possibly owing to a read error. The chain is built from TRBV7-6 and TRBJ2-1; 11 bases line up with TRBD2. This CDR3 is built from 15 residues. Germline V gene lookup returns CDR1 SGHVS and CDR2 FNYEAQ. The CDR3 here is CASSNVAGGGAPQFF. Written as DNA, the CDR3 is TGTGCTAGCAGCAATGTAGCGGGAGGGGGTGCTCCGCAGTTCTTC.

V and J are TRBV28 and TRBJ1-5, with D hard to call. The CDR3 has 14 residues. V lost 4 bases, J lost 2 bases, and 9 bases lay in between. The germline gives CDR1 MDHEN, CDR2 SYDVKM. CDR3 bases: TGTGCCAGCAGTTCCCACGGGGGCAATCAGCCCCAGCATTTT. Translated: CASSSHGGNQPQHF.

This clone rates as medium-sized (0.01 to 0.1%). V usage is TRBV11-3 and J usage is TRBJ2-1; tentatively, D is TRBD2 (7 bases). Germline-derived CDR1 and CDR2 are SGHNT and YENEEA. The CDR3 spans 14 residues. The V end lost 5 bases, the J end lost 10 bases, and 18 bases lay between the germline ends. As DNA, the CDR3 is TGTGCCAGCAGCCTAGGGGGGGACACACACGAGCAGTTCTTC. Translating it yields CASSLGGDTHEQFF.

This clone was counted only a few times. J is TRBJ1-4 and V is TRBV6-8; D perhaps matches TRBD1 (5 bases). The CDR3 has 16 residues. The germline CDR1 and CDR2 sequences are MNHGY and SAAAGT. Trimming cost V 3 bases and J 6 bases, with 17 bases left between them. The CDR3 is CASSYSRVRGDEKLFF. The CDR3 bases are TGTGCCAGCAGTTATTCCAGGGTTCGGGGGGATGAAAAACTGTTTTTT.

This clone was detected only a few times. This chain links TRBV30 with TRBJ1-2; D perhaps matches TRBD1 (6 bases). V was cut by 2 bases and J by 5 bases, with 12 bases left in between. CDR1 and CDR2 from the germline V gene are GTSNPN and SVGIG (reference sequence). The CDR3 covers 13 residues. The chain's CDR3 is CAWSSGTPYGYTF. The CDR3 region has the DNA TGTGCCTGGAGTTCCGGGACACCTTATGGCTACACCTTC.

This clone is classed as medium-sized. V and J are TRBV28 and TRBJ1-1, with 9 positions matching TRBD1. The CDR3 covers 19 residues. Looked up from germline, CDR1 is MDHEN and CDR2 is SYDVKM. V was clipped by 3 bases and J by 2 bases; unmatched bases: 16. CDR3 residues: CASSLSPSSQGAPNTEAFF. Written as DNA, the CDR3 is TGTGCCAGCAGTTTGAGTCCGTCGTCACAGGGGGCCCCTAACACTGAAGCTTTCTTT.

The V gene is TRBV14, the J gene TRBJ2-4; D is perhaps TRBD2 (5 bases). This CDR3 contains 13 residues. Germline CDR1 is SGHDN and CDR2 is FVKESK. V shed 1 base and J shed 8 bases, with 9 bases lying between them. CDR3 region: CASSQGARDIQYF. The DNA for the CDR3 is TGTGCCAGCAGCCAAGGGGCGCGGGACATTCAGTACTTC.

This clone was found many times. The chain is built from TRBV11-3 and TRBJ1-1; D is unclear. CDR1 and CDR2 from the germline V gene are SGHNT and YENEEA. The CDR3 contains 15 residues. V was pared by 5 bases and J by 1 base, with 14 bases between. CDR3 nucleotide sequence: TGTGCCAGCAGCCAAGGAGTCTCAGAGAACACTGAAGCTTTCTTT. It translates to CASSQGVSENTEAFF. Complete variable domain (other parts from reference TRBV11-3 and TRBJ1-1): EAGVVQSPRYKIIEKKQPVAFWCNPISGHNTLYWYLQNLGQGPELLIRYENEEAVDDSQLPKDRFSAERLKGVDSTLKIQPAELGDSAVYLCASSQGVSENTEAFFGQGTRLTVV.

By share, this clone ranks as large. The chain joins TRBV11-3 to TRBJ2-7; 9 bases map to TRBD1. CDR3 length: 20 residues. Trimming removed 5 bases from V and 0 bases from J; junction bases left unmatched: 20. Per germline, CDR1 SGHNT and CDR2 YENEEA. CDR3 nucleotides: TGTGCCAGCAGCGTAATAGGGGGGACAGGGAATCAGGCGAGCTCCTACGAGCAGTACTTC. Translating gives CASSVIGGTGNQASSYEQYF.

The rearrangement uses TRBV19 and TRBJ2-1; 11 bases align to TRBD2. Trimming at V came to 6 bases and at J to 4 bases, leaving 17 bases not matched to a gene. Germline V gives CDR1 LNHDA, CDR2 SQIVND (reference sequence). This CDR3 comprises 19 residues. CDR3 region: CASSPLAVTSGNSYNEQFF. As DNA, the CDR3 is TGTGCCAGTAGCCCCCTCGCGGTGACTAGCGGGAATTCTTACAATGAGCAGTTCTTC.

This clone was counted between two and nine times. This sequence joins TRBV28 and TRBJ2-5, with 7 bases lining up with TRBD2. V was clipped by 6 bases and J by 7 bases; unmatched bases: 8. The CDR3 has 13 residues. The germline V gene has CDR1 MDHEN and CDR2 SYDVKM. The CDR3 reads CASRWGTTGTQYF. The CDR3 region has the DNA TGTGCCAGCAGATGGGGGACTACAGGGACCCAGTACTTC.

Only one count was recorded for this clone. This rearrangement joins TRBV19 to TRBJ1-2; 7 bases fit TRBD1. Germline trimming cut 8 bases from V and 5 bases from J; bases unmatched to any gene: 11. Germline CDR1 is LNHDA and CDR2 is SQIVND (reference sequence). CDR3 length equals 14 residues. DNA of the CDR3: TGTGCCAGTGATCCGGGACAGTGGCCATATGGCTACACCTTC. The encoded protein is CASDPGQWPYGYTF.

This clone appeared a few times. V usage is TRBV30 and J usage is TRBJ2-1; D gene ambiguous. Trimming removed 2 bases at V and 6 bases at J, with 8 bases between. The CDR3 consists of 12 residues. Per the germline V gene, CDR1 is GTSNPN and CDR2 is SVGIG (reference sequence). CDR3 sequence (DNA): TGTGCCTGGAGTTTGGGCACCAATGAGCAGTTCTTC. Residues: CAWSLGTNEQFF. Supplemented by reference TRBV30 and TRBJ2-1, the full variable domain reads SQTIHQWPATLVQPVGSPLSLECTVEGTSNPNLYWYRQAAGRGLQLLFYSVGIGQISSEVPQNLSASRPQDRQFILSSKKLLLSDSGFYLCAWSLGTNEQFFGPGTRLTVL.

The rearrangement links TRBV5-1 to TRBJ2-7; TRBD1 is a possible D gene (5 bases). This CDR3 contains 14 residues. Germline V CDR1 and CDR2: SGHRS, YFSETQ. Trimming pared 1 base from V and 6 bases from J, leaving 14 bases between. In nucleotides, the CDR3 is TGCGCCAGCAGCTTGATCAGGGATGCGTCCGAGCAGTACTTC. Translated: CASSLIRDASEQYF.

The V call is TRBV28, the J call TRBJ1-2; D is unresolved. Germline lookup yields CDR1 MDHEN and CDR2 SYDVKM. The CDR3 totals 14 residues. The V end was cut by 3 bases, the J end by 5 bases, with 13 bases between. The DNA for the CDR3 is TGTGCCAGCAGTTTGCGTAGATTCTCATATGGCTACACCTTC. Encoded protein: CASSLRRFSYGYTF.

This chain connects TRBV16 to TRBJ1-5; TRBD1 is a possible D gene (6 bases). Germline V gives CDR1 KGHSY, CDR2 FQNENV. There are 15 residues in the CDR3. V lost 4 bases and J 5 bases, leaving 15 bases between the germline ends. The CDR3 DNA follows: TGTGCCAGCAGCCGAACTACAGGGCCTTATCAGCCCCAGCATTTT. Translation gives CASSRTTGPYQPQHF.